Included here is one T cell receptor (beta chain) sequence, with context. Its antigen is undetermined. This CDR3 is 15 amino acids long. Germline loops: CDR1 MNHNS, CDR2 SASEGT. The V and J ends lost 6 bases and 9 bases, in that order; junction bases with no gene match: 16. TCRdb redid the calling of the reads with MiXCR, one entry per CDR3 protein. The top ten clones hold about 92% of a sample with tens of thousands of distinct CDR3 sequences, 45% to 55% of them seen once. The data originate from a study of T cell repertoires in cytomegalovirus infection. Study background: Epitope selection comprised recently identified HLA-C-restricted CMV epitopes and well-studied HLA-B-restricted CMV epitopes.

The V gene is TRBV6-1, the J gene TRBJ2-5; 7 nucleotides agree with TRBD2. The input for sequencing was CD8+ T cells from cultured PBMCs, taken from culture after CMV antigen stimulation. The receptor was isolated from a human donor in good health (CMV status not recorded). Some clones in this sample may be carry-over from other donors' samples. CDR3 coding DNA: TGTGCCAGCAGGGGAGGGACGAGCCCGGTGCGGGCCCAGTACTTC. Translating gives CASRGGTSPVRAQYF.